The 30 T cell receptor beta chains reported below all come from one sample, sequenced in a study of human T cells and chemical hapten exposure. Sample time point: pre-sensitization, week 0. The treatment here: therapeutic diphenylcyclopropenone sensitization with weekly scalp DPC. TCRdb processed the RACE reads anew with MiXCR; each CDR3 protein has one entry. The sample has 200,000 to 300,000 distinct CDR3 sequences, about 8.1% seen once; the top ten hold approximately 2.2%. Sequencing used whole blood, obtained in connection with sensitization to the hapten diphenylcyclopropenone (DPC). These receptor sequences come from a woman in her 40s with alopecia areata. Some clones in this sample may be carry-over from other donors' samples.

V and J are TRBV5-1 and TRBJ2-7, with TRBD2 as a possible D gene (5 bases). The V and J ends lost 5 bases and 7 bases respectively, with 16 bases between them. The CDR3 sequence is 13 residues long. CDR1 and CDR2 (germline): SGHRS, YFSETQ. This CDR3 reads CASRREIPGEQYF. The CDR3 coding sequence is TGCGCCAGCAGGAGGGAAATCCCGGGGGAGCAGTACTTC.

This clonotype was seen many times. The chain carries TRBV20-1 and TRBJ2-5; TRBD2 is a possible D gene (6 bases). This CDR3 contains 12 residues. CDR1 DFQATT and CDR2 SNEGSKA come from the germline V gene (reference sequence). The CDR3 is CSGGVARETQYF. The CDR3 bases are TGCAGCGGAGGGGTAGCCAGAGAGACCCAGTACTTC.

This rearrangement joins TRBV7-9 to TRBJ2-7; 12 bases map to TRBD2. The V gene's germline CDR1 is SEHNR and CDR2 FQNEAQ (reference sequence). Trimming at V came to 5 bases and at J to 0 bases, leaving 11 bases not matched to a gene. This CDR3 is 18 amino acids long. The CDR3 is CASSPGSSGRAYSYEQYF. The DNA for the CDR3 is TGTGCCAGCAGCCCCGGATCTAGCGGGAGGGCTTACTCCTACGAGCAGTACTTC.

This clonotype showed up many times. This CDR3 reads CASTEDRGTYEQYF. The DNA of the CDR3 is TGTGCCAGCACCGAGGACAGGGGGACCTACGAGCAGTACTTC. The chain links TRBV4-2 to TRBJ2-7; 10 nucleotides agree with TRBD1. The CDR3 is made up of 14 amino acids. Germline CDR1 is LGHNA and CDR2 is YNFKEQ. J gave up 2 bases and V 7 bases, and 5 bases lay outside the gene matches.

In the case of this clonotype: A read error is possible here, since a much larger clone lies one base away. V is TRBV7-3 and J is TRBJ2-1; 8 bases agree with TRBD2. The CDR3 sequence is 15 residues long. The trim removed 8 bases at V and 4 bases at J, leaving 10 bases unmatched. CDR1 is SGHTA, CDR2 FQGTGA, per germline. CDR3 amino acids: CASCSIAGLYNEQFF. The CDR3 region has the DNA TGTGCCAGCTGCTCCATAGCGGGGCTTTACAATGAGCAGTTCTTC.

The table lists this clonotype with many counts. For the CDR3, the DNA is TGTGCCAGCAGCTTAGCGAAGTACACTGAAGCTTTCTTT. Encoded protein: CASSLAKYTEAFF. The genes are TRBV7-2 and TRBJ1-1; D is unclear. Germline assignment: CDR1 SGHTA and CDR2 FQGNSA. The CDR3 loop spans 13 amino acids. V shed 0 bases and J shed 3 bases, with 5 bases lying between them.

This clonotype was counted many times. The V gene is TRBV6-5, the J gene TRBJ1-2; D might be TRBD1 (6 bases). V dropped 4 bases and J dropped 7 bases, with 10 bases sitting between them. The CDR3 spans 12 residues. Germline assignment: CDR1 MNHEY and CDR2 SVGAGI. CDR3 in DNA: TGTGCCAGCAGTTCCAGGGGCCTTGGCTACACCTTC. This sequence encodes CASSSRGLGYTF.

V and J are TRBV7-2 and TRBJ1-2; tentative D call: TRBD1 (5 bases). There are 14 residues in the CDR3. The V and J ends lost 1 base and 5 bases respectively, with 11 bases between them. Looked up from germline, CDR1 is SGHTA and CDR2 is FQGNSA. CDR3 nucleotides: TGTGCCAGCAGCTTAGAGGCAGGGAGATATGGCTACACCTTC. The encoded protein is CASSLEAGRYGYTF. The variable domain in full, completed from reference TRBV7-2 and TRBJ1-2, reads GAGVSQSPSNKVTEKGKDVELRCDPISGHTALYWYRQSLGQGLEFLIYFQGNSAPDKSGLPSDRFSAERTGGSVSTLTIQRTQQEDSAVYLCASSLEAGRYGYTFGSGTRLTVV.

The V and J genes are TRBV7-9 and TRBJ2-7; 8 bases fit TRBD2. The V gene's germline CDR1 is SEHNR and CDR2 FQNEAQ (reference sequence). J lost 0 bases, V lost 4 bases, and 8 bases had no gene match. This CDR3 contains 16 residues. CDR3: CASSSHGGRSSYEQYF. The CDR3 DNA reads TGTGCCAGCAGCTCCCACGGCGGGAGGAGCTCCTACGAGCAGTACTTC. Variable domain in full (rest from reference TRBV7-9 and TRBJ2-7): DTGVSQNPRHKITKRGQNVTFRCDPISEHNRLYWYRQTLGQGPEFLTYFQNEAQLEKSRLLSDRFSAERPKGSFSTLEIQRTEQGDSAMYLCASSSHGGRSSYEQYFGPGTRLTVT.

This clonotype was counted only a few times. The gene calls are TRBV28 and TRBJ2-6; a possible D gene is TRBD1 (7 bases). The CDR3 consists of 18 residues. V was trimmed by 5 bases and J by 5 bases, leaving 22 bases between them. The germline V gene has CDR1 MDHEN and CDR2 SYDVKM. In DNA form, the CDR3 reads TGTGCCAGCAGTGGCGCAGGAGCCCAGGGGGGTAGGGCCAACGTCCTGACTTTC. Translated, it gives CASSGAGAQGGRANVLTF. The full variable domain, its missing parts supplied by reference TRBV28 and TRBJ2-6, is DVKVTQSSRYLVKRTGEKVFLECVQDMDHENMFWYRQDPGLGLRLIYFSYDVKMKEKGDIPEGYSVSREKKERFSLILESASTNQTSMYLCASSGAGAQGGRANVLTFGAGSRLTVL.

This chain uses TRBV4-3 with TRBJ2-3; TRBD2 is a possible D gene (5 bases). This CDR3 has 16 amino acids. V was pared by 5 bases and J by 0 bases, with 15 bases between. The germline V gene encodes CDR1 LGHNA and CDR2 YSLEER. CDR3 in amino acids: CASSVNPGTSTDTQYF. The CDR3, as DNA: TGCGCCAGCAGCGTGAACCCGGGAACTAGCACAGATACGCAGTATTTT.

This clonotype came up a few times. The rearrangement joins TRBV12-3 or TRBV12-4 to TRBJ2-1; D perhaps matches TRBD2 (6 bases). The CDR3 is 12 residues long. With 6 bases removed from V and 12 bases from J, the gap between germline ends came to 15 bases. DNA of the CDR3: TGTGCCAGCAGATACTTCTCCGGGGGGCAGTTCTTC. Amino acid sequence: CASRYFSGGQFF.

J is TRBJ1-3 and V is TRBV10-3, with no clear D. The V gene lost 2 bases and the J gene lost 15 bases, with 11 bases spanning the gap. Per the germline V gene, CDR1 is ENHRY and CDR2 is SYGVKD. This CDR3 has 11 residues. CDR3 residues: CAISEGRSPYF. CDR3 coding DNA: TGTGCCATCAGTGAGGGACGCTCTCCATATTTT.

At least ten counts were recorded for this clonotype. The chain couples TRBV28 to TRBJ2-1, with 10 bases matching TRBD2. Germline V gene data show CDR1 as MDHEN and CDR2 as SYDVKM. After removal of 5 bases from V and 3 bases from J, the junction contained 7 bases not matched to a gene. This CDR3 region has 16 residues. CDR3 sequence: CASSGGLAGVYNEQFF. CDR3 DNA sequence: TGTGCCAGCAGTGGCGGGCTAGCGGGAGTCTACAATGAGCAGTTCTTC.

This clonotype was observed a handful of times. The rearrangement uses TRBV3-1 and TRBJ1-5, with D possibly being TRBD1 (5 bases). V was trimmed by 4 bases and J by 7 bases, leaving 11 bases between them. The germline CDR1 and CDR2 sequences are LGHDT and YNNKEL (reference sequence). The CDR3 is 13 amino acids. Here the CDR3 reads CASSLQVDQPQHF. The CDR3 DNA is TGTGCCAGCAGCCTACAGGTAGACCAGCCCCAGCATTTT.

This clonotype was recorded at least ten times. V usage is TRBV5-5 and J usage is TRBJ2-7, with D possibly TRBD2 on 5 matching bases. This CDR3 comprises 11 residues. Per the germline V gene, CDR1 is SGHKS and CDR2 is YYEKEE (reference sequence). V was shortened by 4 bases and J by 6 bases, with 8 bases between the two germline ends. Here the CDR3 reads CASSPGFEQYF. The CDR3 coding sequence is TGTGCCAGCAGCCCGGGGTTCGAGCAGTACTTC.

The chain employs TRBV20-1 and TRBJ2-1; TRBD2 agrees at 10 bases. This CDR3 spans 14 amino acids. CDR1 DFQATT and CDR2 SNEGSKA come from the germline V gene (reference sequence). V was pared by 6 bases and J by 10 bases, with 12 bases of the junction left unmatched. CDR3 protein: CSASSGRASKEQFF. The CDR3 coding sequence is TGCAGTGCCTCAAGCGGGAGGGCCTCGAAAGAGCAGTTCTTC.

J is TRBJ1-1 and V is TRBV28; D ambiguous. The CDR3 is 12 residues long. Germline values: CDR1 MDHEN, CDR2 SYDVKM. V lost 7 bases, J lost 3 bases, and 9 bases lay in between. CDR3 in DNA: TGTGCCAGCACATTATCCCACACTGAAGCTTTCTTT. Its protein is CASTLSHTEAFF.

The chain couples TRBV6-2 or TRBV6-3 to TRBJ2-7; 8 nucleotides match TRBD1. The CDR3 consists of 14 residues. The V gene end was trimmed by 6 bases and the J gene end by 3 bases; junction bases not matched to a gene: 7. CDR1 and CDR2 from the germline V gene are MNHEY and SVGEGT. CDR3 sequence reads: CASSEPGQGYEQYF. The CDR3 bases are TGTGCCAGCAGCGAACCCGGACAGGGCTACGAGCAGTACTTC.

This clonotype was seen a handful of times. The chain employs TRBV12-3 or TRBV12-4 and TRBJ2-1; TRBD2 matches 10 bases. The CDR3 contains 15 residues. V trimming: 6 bases; J trimming: 4 bases; junction bases outside the gene matches: 6. The CDR3 loop reads CASSRPSGGYNEQFF. For the CDR3, the DNA is TGTGCCAGCAGCCGCCCTAGCGGGGGTTACAATGAGCAGTTCTTC.

Only a few counts were recorded for this clonotype. The genes are TRBV3-1 and TRBJ1-1; TRBD1 might be the D (5 bases). This CDR3 has 17 residues. Trimming stripped 2 bases from V and 6 bases from J, with 22 bases between. CDR1 LGHDT and CDR2 YNNKEL come from the germline V gene (reference sequence). CDR3 coding DNA: TGTGCCAGCAGCCAAAACGGGGGTTGGACACTTGGAGCTGAAGCTTTCTTT. The encoded protein is CASSQNGGWTLGAEAFF.

This clonotype has ten or more counts. The V and J genes are TRBV24-1 and TRBJ2-6; the D gene could be TRBD1 or TRBD2 (5 bases each). CDR3 size: 17 residues. V was shortened by 3 bases and J by 0 bases, with 11 bases between the two germline ends. Germline V CDR1 and CDR2: KGHDR, SFDVKD. The CDR3: CATSDGTGTSGANVLTF. The CDR3 bases are TGTGCCACCAGTGATGGGACGGGGACCTCTGGGGCCAACGTCCTGACTTTC.

V and J are TRBV4-3 and TRBJ2-1; 8 bases are a match to TRBD2. The CDR3 contains 15 residues. J lost 6 bases, V lost 0 bases, and 4 bases had no gene match. Germline V lookup: CDR1 LGHNA, CDR2 YSLEER. CDR3 region: CASSQEAGVLNEQFF. The CDR3 DNA reads as TGCGCCAGCAGCCAAGAAGCGGGAGTACTCAATGAGCAGTTCTTC.

The chain employs TRBV5-4 and TRBJ2-7; D is unresolved. Trimming removed 0 bases from V and 1 base from J, with 8 bases in between. The germline V gene has CDR1 SGHNT and CDR2 YYREEE (reference sequence). CDR3 size: 14 residues. Written as DNA, the CDR3 is TGTGCCAGCAGCTTGGCGGCCAGATCCTACGAGCAGTACTTC. It encodes CASSLAARSYEQYF.

The genes are TRBV5-1 and TRBJ2-5, with 10 bases matching TRBD1. The length of the CDR3 is 16 residues. Per the germline V gene, CDR1 is SGHRS and CDR2 is YFSETQ. V gave up 4 bases and J gave up 4 bases; unmatched junction bases: 10. This chain's CDR3 is CASSRLGTGAGETQYF. DNA of the CDR3: TGCGCCAGCAGCCGCCTCGGGACAGGGGCAGGAGAGACCCAGTACTTC.

This chain links TRBV10-3 with TRBJ1-1; 8 bases match TRBD1. Unmatched junction bases numbered 5, after V lost 2 bases and J lost 0 bases. The CDR3 is 16 amino acids. Per the germline V gene, CDR1 is ENHRY and CDR2 is SYGVKD. The CDR3: CAISEGGTGMNTEAFF. In DNA, the CDR3 is TGTGCCATCAGTGAGGGAGGGACAGGTATGAACACTGAAGCTTTCTTT.

The rearrangement joins TRBV4-1 to TRBJ1-6; 8 bases fit TRBD1. There are 16 residues in the CDR3. CDR1 is MGHRA, CDR2 YSYEKL, per germline. Trimming removed 5 bases from V and 2 bases from J; junction bases left unmatched: 5. The CDR3 region has the DNA TGCGCCAGCAGCTACGGACAGGGTGCCTATAATTCACCCCTCCACTTT. Translation gives CASSYGQGAYNSPLHF.

The chain is built from TRBV5-1 and TRBJ2-1; 7 positions match TRBD1. Germline V lookup: CDR1 SGHRS, CDR2 YFSETQ. J was trimmed by 6 bases and V by 2 bases; bases with no gene match: 5. The CDR3 length is 14 residues. CDR3 in amino acids: CASSLSRGRNEQFF. Here the CDR3 DNA reads TGCGCCAGCAGCTTAAGTAGGGGGCGCAATGAGCAGTTCTTC.

The V call is TRBV29-1, the J call TRBJ2-3; D call uncertain. V was shortened by 6 bases and J by 5 bases, with 9 bases between the two germline ends. The CDR3 spans 11 residues. Per germline, CDR1 SQVTM and CDR2 ANQGSEA. CDR3 protein: CSVESEDTQYF. The CDR3 nucleotides read TGCAGCGTCGAAAGCGAAGATACGCAGTATTTT.

This clonotype has at least ten counts. This sequence joins TRBV28 and TRBJ2-5, with a possible D match to TRBD2 (6 bases). V was cut by 4 bases and J by 5 bases, with 11 bases left in between. The germline CDR1 and CDR2 sequences are MDHEN and SYDVKM. This CDR3 has 13 amino acids. CDR3 coding DNA: TGTGCCAGCAGTTCCCGGAGGGTGGAGACCCAGTACTTC. It codes for CASSSRRVETQYF.